This entry describes one TCR beta chain. How the authors handled the data: Reference gene primers were amplified, and this amplification served to estimate nucleated cell counts. The table came from immunoSEQ multiplex PCR; TCRdb's copy has only in-frame clones and leaves some out. V, J and clone size derive from that table, while D and trimming were established from the DNA sequence. The data hold about 150,000 clones, with around 85% observed a single time. Enrolled during active infection, Seattle patients were then followed longitudinally. Germline V lookup: CDR1 SGHRS, CDR2 YFSETQ. The CDR3 totals 17 residues. V dropped 4 bases and J dropped 5; count of bases not matched to a gene: 9. The sample belongs to a study of blood T cell repertoires in COVID-19. Study at large: Samples of COVID-19 (acute and convalescent) were obtained from the United States, Italy and Spain. Sources were T cells, B-cell-depleted T cells, or PBMCs; the material itself was cDNA or gDNA.

The sequence was obtained from a man between 60 and 75 years old with COVID-19, enrolled during active disease. This chain joins TRBV5-1 and TRBJ2-1; 13 positions match TRBD2. The specimen was peripheral blood. This CDR3 reads CASSGGLAGLENNEQFF. CDR3 sequence (DNA): TGCGCCAGCAGCGGGGGACTAGCGGGACTAGAGAACAATGAGCAGTTCTTC.